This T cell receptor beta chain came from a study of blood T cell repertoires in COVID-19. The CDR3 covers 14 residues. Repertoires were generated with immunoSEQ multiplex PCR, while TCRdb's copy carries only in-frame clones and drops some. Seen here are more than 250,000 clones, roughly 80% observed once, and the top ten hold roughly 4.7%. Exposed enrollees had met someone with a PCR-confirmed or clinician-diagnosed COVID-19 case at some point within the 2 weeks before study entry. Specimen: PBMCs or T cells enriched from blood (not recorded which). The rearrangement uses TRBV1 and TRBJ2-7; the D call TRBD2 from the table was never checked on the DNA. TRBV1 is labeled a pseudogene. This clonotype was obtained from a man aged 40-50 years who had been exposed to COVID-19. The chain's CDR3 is CTSKASGSANEQYF. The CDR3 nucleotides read TGCACCAGCAAAGCTAGCGGGAGCGCGAACGAGCAGTACTTC.